The 24 T cell receptor beta chains below come from one sample, sequenced in a study of follicular helper T cells after annual influenza vaccination. Generated by immunoSEQ multiplex PCR, the TCRdb table keeps only in-frame clones and is missing some. In the table there are over 950 clones, roughly four fifths of which are singletons. Indicated time point: 2014-2015 season, pre-vaccination. Here the sequenced sample was CXCR5+ CD38+ circulating T follicular helper cells from blood, taken on the day of influenza vaccination. This sample's subset: circulating Tfh, non-naive CD4+CXCR5+PD-1+ (ICOS+CD38+ or ICOS-CD38-). These TCRs come from an adult who received the influenza vaccine.

The chain couples TRBV11-3 to TRBJ2-3, with TRBD2 identical over 9 bases. CDR3 length: 16 amino acids. J was trimmed by 1 base and V by 3 bases; bases with no gene match: 5. Germline CDR1 and CDR2: SGHNT and YENEEA. The CDR3 DNA sequence: TGTGCCAGCAGCTTGAGTAGCGGGAGAGGCACAGATACGCAGTATTTT. Translating gives CASSLSSGRGTDTQYF.

The chain uses TRBV7-6 and TRBJ2-7, with 11 nucleotides matching TRBD1. The CDR3 contains 15 residues. J was trimmed by 4 bases and V by 5 bases; bases with no gene match: 7. Germline CDR1 SGHVS, CDR2 FNYEAQ. This CDR3 reads CASSPRTGGKYEQYF. CDR3 sequence (DNA): TGTGCCAGCAGCCCACGGACAGGGGGCAAATACGAGCAGTACTTC.

This chain joins TRBV5-1 and TRBJ2-7; 8 nucleotides agree with TRBD1. J gave up 3 bases and V 1 base, and 9 bases lay outside the gene matches. CDR3 length equals 16 residues. Germline loops: CDR1 SGHRS, CDR2 YFSETQ. The CDR3 DNA reads TGCGCCAGCAGCTTGCCTCCCAGGGGGCGCCTCTACGAGCAGTACTTC. It is translated as CASSLPPRGRLYEQYF. The full variable domain, with the rest looked up from reference TRBV5-1 and TRBJ2-7, is KAGVTQTPRYLIKTRGQQVTLSCSPISGHRSVSWYQQTPGQGLQFLFEYFSETQRNKGNFPGRFSGRQFSNSRSEMNVSTLELGDSALYLCASSLPPRGRLYEQYFGPGTRLTVT.

The chain is built from TRBV4-3 and TRBJ2-3; 8 bases are shared with TRBD2. V lost 3 bases to trimming and J lost 7 bases; unmatched junction nucleotides: 12. The CDR3 is 16 residues long. Looked up from germline, CDR1 is LGHNA and CDR2 is YSLEER. The CDR3 loop is CASSHTLAGDMNTQYF. As DNA, the CDR3 is TGCGCCAGCAGCCATACCCTAGCGGGTGACATGAATACGCAGTATTTT.

The V and J genes are TRBV11-2 and TRBJ2-7; 9 bases match TRBD2. The CDR3 has 15 residues. The germline V gene encodes CDR1 SGHAT and CDR2 FQNNGV. The V segment lost 0 bases and the J segment 5 bases; nucleotides outside the gene matches: 5. CDR3 nucleotides: TGTGCCAGCAGCTTAGATGGGACTAGCACCGACGAGCAGTACTTC. Translated: CASSLDGTSTDEQYF.

The rearrangement uses TRBV5-4 and TRBJ2-1; 9 nucleotides agree with TRBD1. The germline gives CDR1 SGHNT, CDR2 YYREEE (reference sequence). V gave up 4 bases and J gave up 6 bases; unmatched junction bases: 8. CDR3 length: 15 residues. CDR3 in amino acids: CASSPGTGQVNEQFF. Here the CDR3 DNA reads TGTGCCAGCAGCCCCGGGACAGGGCAGGTCAATGAGCAGTTCTTC.

The chain uses TRBV30 and TRBJ2-7; 7 bases are a match to TRBD1. The CDR3 is 14 residues long. Germline V gene sequence: CDR1 GTSNPN, CDR2 SVGIG (reference sequence). The junction had 6 bases not matched to a gene; V was cut back by 3 bases and J by 1 base. CDR3 DNA sequence: TGTGCCTGGAGAACCGGACAGGTATCCTACGAGCAGTACTTC. Translated, it gives CAWRTGQVSYEQYF.

This chain connects TRBV6-6 to TRBJ1-1; D call uncertain. The CDR3 length is 15 residues. The germline V gene has CDR1 MNHNY and CDR2 SVGAGI (reference sequence). V was trimmed by 0 bases and J by 0 bases, leaving 8 bases between them. The CDR3 region is CASSYSGNMNTEAFF. The DNA for the CDR3 is TGTGCCAGCAGTTACTCGGGCAACATGAACACTGAAGCTTTCTTT.

This clone is a singleton in its sample. The chain uses TRBV9 and TRBJ2-5; D tentatively fits TRBD1 or TRBD2 (5 bases each). Looked up from germline, CDR1 is SGDLS and CDR2 is YYNGEE. Trimming stripped 7 bases from V and 5 bases from J, with 18 bases between. There are 14 residues in the CDR3. CDR3 nucleotide sequence: TGTGCCAGCTCCCAGGGACCTGGCAGGGAGACCCAGTACTTC. Translating gives CASSQGPGRETQYF.

The genes are TRBV19 and TRBJ2-2; D is possibly TRBD2 (5 bases). The CDR3 covers 13 residues. The germline V and J ends were trimmed by 3 bases and 4 bases, with 6 bases remaining between them. Per the germline V gene, CDR1 is LNHDA and CDR2 is SQIVND (reference sequence). The CDR3 DNA is TGTGCCAGTAGTATCGGGATCACCGGGGAGCTGTTTTTT. Translated, it gives CASSIGITGELFF.

The chain recombines TRBV5-4 with TRBJ2-1, with D perhaps assigned TRBD1 or TRBD2 (6 bases each). The germline V gene encodes CDR1 SGHNT and CDR2 YYREEE (reference sequence). V lost 5 bases to trimming and J lost 9 bases, with 18 bases between them. This CDR3 is built from 14 residues. The CDR3 is CASSPDTGAVEQFF. The CDR3 region has the DNA TGTGCCAGCAGTCCCGATACGGGGGCGGTTGAGCAGTTCTTC.

This clone was seen a handful of times. The chain is built from TRBV11-2 and TRBJ2-7, with D perhaps given as TRBD1 or TRBD2 (7 bases each). From germline, CDR1 is SGHAT and CDR2 FQNNGV. This CDR3 contains 16 residues. Trimming removed 8 bases from V and 2 bases from J, with 22 bases in between. Here the CDR3 reads CASGGGLRGLAYEQYF. The CDR3 DNA sequence: TGTGCCAGCGGCGGGGGTCTGAGGGGGCTAGCCTACGAGCAGTACTTC. Full variable domain (outside the CDR3, taken from reference TRBV11-2 and TRBJ2-7): EAGVAQSPRYKIIEKRQSVAFWCNPISGHATLYWYQQILGQGPKLLIQFQNNGVVDDSQLPKDRFSAERLKGVDSTLKIQPAKLEDSAVYLCASGGGLRGLAYEQYFGPGTRLTVT.

The rearrangement uses TRBV30 and TRBJ2-5, with 7 bases that match TRBD1. V was clipped by 4 bases and J by 4 bases; unmatched bases: 6. This CDR3 contains 13 residues. Germline-derived CDR1 and CDR2 are GTSNPN and SVGIG (reference sequence). CDR3 DNA: TGTGCCTGGACGCAAGGGGGCGTAGAGACCCAGTACTTC. It codes for CAWTQGGVETQYF.

This chain links TRBV5-4 with TRBJ1-2; possible D gene TRBD1, 5 bases. Trimming cost V 0 bases and J 0 bases, with 18 bases left between them. CDR3 length: 18 residues. Germline assignment: CDR1 SGHNT and CDR2 YYREEE (reference sequence). CDR3 region: CASSLAASRGIANYGYTF. The CDR3 DNA follows: TGTGCCAGCAGCTTGGCCGCATCCCGGGGGATAGCTAACTATGGCTACACCTTC.

The chain has TRBV19 and TRBJ2-5; a possible D gene is TRBD1 (6 bases). V was cut by 6 bases and J by 4 bases, with 18 bases left in between. The germline V gene encodes CDR1 LNHDA and CDR2 SQIVND (reference sequence). The CDR3 spans 15 residues. The CDR3 DNA follows: TGTGCCAGTAGCGCAGTTGGACAGAAAAGAGAGACCCAGTACTTC. It yields the protein CASSAVGQKRETQYF.

The J gene is TRBJ1-1, the V gene TRBV5-1; 9 nucleotides agree with TRBD1. After removal of 5 bases from V and 0 bases from J, the junction contained 8 bases not matched to a gene. Germline V gene lookup returns CDR1 SGHRS and CDR2 YFSETQ. CDR3 length equals 16 residues. The CDR3 DNA is TGCGCCAGCAGTTCTAGACAGGGGGGCCTGAACACTGAAGCTTTCTTT. Protein: CASSSRQGGLNTEAFF.

V and J are TRBV18 and TRBJ2-5; TRBD1 agrees at 8 bases. This CDR3 contains 16 residues. V gave up 2 bases and J gave up 3 bases; unmatched junction bases: 8. Germline CDR1 KGHSH, CDR2 LQKENI. The CDR3: CASSPNQGAVEETQYF. The CDR3 DNA sequence: TGTGCCAGCTCACCAAATCAGGGGGCGGTAGAAGAGACCCAGTACTTC.

The chain links TRBV30 to TRBJ2-5; no clear D. Deletions cut 2 bases from V and 0 bases from J, with 4 bases between. The CDR3 has 12 residues. Germline V gene sequence: CDR1 GTSNPN, CDR2 SVGIG (reference sequence). DNA for the CDR3: TGTGCCTGGAGTAACAACCAAGAGACCCAGTACTTC. It specifies CAWSNNQETQYF.

The chain uses TRBV4-1 and TRBJ1-6, with a weak D call TRBD1 (5 bases). V lost 1 base and J 9 bases, leaving 16 bases between the germline ends. Germline CDR1 and CDR2: MGHRA and YSYEKL. This CDR3 region has 16 residues. CDR3: CASSQASDPGTSPLHF. The CDR3 DNA reads TGCGCCAGCAGCCAAGCCTCCGACCCAGGGACTTCACCCCTCCACTTT.

The V and J genes are TRBV9 and TRBJ2-3; unclear D gene. Germline-derived CDR1 and CDR2 are SGDLS and YYNGEE. V was clipped by 1 base and J by 4 bases, with 10 bases between them. This CDR3 has 14 amino acids. CDR3 amino acids: CASSVRVLADTQYF. In nucleotides, the CDR3 is TGTGCCAGCAGCGTACGGGTCTTGGCAGATACGCAGTATTTT. The whole variable domain, remainder taken from reference TRBV9 and TRBJ2-3, is DSGVTQTPKHLITATGQRVTLRCSPRSGDLSVYWYQQSLDQGLQFLIQYYNGEERAKGNILERFSAQQFPDLHSELNLSSLELGDSALYFCASSVRVLADTQYFGPGTRLTVL.

This chain uses TRBV7-8 with TRBJ1-2; maybe TRBD1 (6 bases). Per germline, CDR1 SGHVS and CDR2 FQNEAQ. V was cut by 0 bases and J by 4 bases, with 21 bases left in between. CDR3 length: 18 amino acids. The CDR3 DNA reads TGTGCCAGCAGCTTAGCGCCAGTCGGGCGGGGGGCTCTCTATGGCTACACCTTC. Translation gives CASSLAPVGRGALYGYTF.

The J gene is TRBJ1-1, the V gene TRBV5-6; no clear D gene. V was trimmed by 4 bases and J by 4 bases, leaving 17 bases between them. CDR3 length: 15 residues. CDR1 and CDR2 from the germline V gene are SGHDT and YYEEEE. As DNA, the CDR3 is TGTGCCAGCAGCCTCCTTGAAGGAATTGGCACTGAAGCTTTCTTT. This sequence encodes CASSLLEGIGTEAFF.

The rearrangement links TRBV6-6 to TRBJ1-5; a possible D gene is TRBD1 (6 bases). Trimming took off 5 bases at V and 7 bases at J, with 18 bases between the two ends. Germline V CDR1 and CDR2: MNHNY, SVGAGI (reference sequence). The CDR3 has 15 residues. The CDR3 sequence: CASSIGGDLRQPQHF. The DNA for the CDR3 is TGTGCCAGCAGTATCGGGGGCGATTTACGGCAGCCCCAGCATTTT.

CDR3 DNA sequence: TGTGCCAGCAGTTTGGGCTCAGGGTTCTACGAGCAGTACTTC. Its protein is CASSLGSGFYEQYF. The chain carries TRBV28 and TRBJ2-7; a weak D match, TRBD1 (5 bases). The V and J ends lost 3 bases and 3 bases respectively, with 12 bases between them. Germline V gene lookup returns CDR1 MDHEN and CDR2 SYDVKM. The CDR3 has 14 amino acids.